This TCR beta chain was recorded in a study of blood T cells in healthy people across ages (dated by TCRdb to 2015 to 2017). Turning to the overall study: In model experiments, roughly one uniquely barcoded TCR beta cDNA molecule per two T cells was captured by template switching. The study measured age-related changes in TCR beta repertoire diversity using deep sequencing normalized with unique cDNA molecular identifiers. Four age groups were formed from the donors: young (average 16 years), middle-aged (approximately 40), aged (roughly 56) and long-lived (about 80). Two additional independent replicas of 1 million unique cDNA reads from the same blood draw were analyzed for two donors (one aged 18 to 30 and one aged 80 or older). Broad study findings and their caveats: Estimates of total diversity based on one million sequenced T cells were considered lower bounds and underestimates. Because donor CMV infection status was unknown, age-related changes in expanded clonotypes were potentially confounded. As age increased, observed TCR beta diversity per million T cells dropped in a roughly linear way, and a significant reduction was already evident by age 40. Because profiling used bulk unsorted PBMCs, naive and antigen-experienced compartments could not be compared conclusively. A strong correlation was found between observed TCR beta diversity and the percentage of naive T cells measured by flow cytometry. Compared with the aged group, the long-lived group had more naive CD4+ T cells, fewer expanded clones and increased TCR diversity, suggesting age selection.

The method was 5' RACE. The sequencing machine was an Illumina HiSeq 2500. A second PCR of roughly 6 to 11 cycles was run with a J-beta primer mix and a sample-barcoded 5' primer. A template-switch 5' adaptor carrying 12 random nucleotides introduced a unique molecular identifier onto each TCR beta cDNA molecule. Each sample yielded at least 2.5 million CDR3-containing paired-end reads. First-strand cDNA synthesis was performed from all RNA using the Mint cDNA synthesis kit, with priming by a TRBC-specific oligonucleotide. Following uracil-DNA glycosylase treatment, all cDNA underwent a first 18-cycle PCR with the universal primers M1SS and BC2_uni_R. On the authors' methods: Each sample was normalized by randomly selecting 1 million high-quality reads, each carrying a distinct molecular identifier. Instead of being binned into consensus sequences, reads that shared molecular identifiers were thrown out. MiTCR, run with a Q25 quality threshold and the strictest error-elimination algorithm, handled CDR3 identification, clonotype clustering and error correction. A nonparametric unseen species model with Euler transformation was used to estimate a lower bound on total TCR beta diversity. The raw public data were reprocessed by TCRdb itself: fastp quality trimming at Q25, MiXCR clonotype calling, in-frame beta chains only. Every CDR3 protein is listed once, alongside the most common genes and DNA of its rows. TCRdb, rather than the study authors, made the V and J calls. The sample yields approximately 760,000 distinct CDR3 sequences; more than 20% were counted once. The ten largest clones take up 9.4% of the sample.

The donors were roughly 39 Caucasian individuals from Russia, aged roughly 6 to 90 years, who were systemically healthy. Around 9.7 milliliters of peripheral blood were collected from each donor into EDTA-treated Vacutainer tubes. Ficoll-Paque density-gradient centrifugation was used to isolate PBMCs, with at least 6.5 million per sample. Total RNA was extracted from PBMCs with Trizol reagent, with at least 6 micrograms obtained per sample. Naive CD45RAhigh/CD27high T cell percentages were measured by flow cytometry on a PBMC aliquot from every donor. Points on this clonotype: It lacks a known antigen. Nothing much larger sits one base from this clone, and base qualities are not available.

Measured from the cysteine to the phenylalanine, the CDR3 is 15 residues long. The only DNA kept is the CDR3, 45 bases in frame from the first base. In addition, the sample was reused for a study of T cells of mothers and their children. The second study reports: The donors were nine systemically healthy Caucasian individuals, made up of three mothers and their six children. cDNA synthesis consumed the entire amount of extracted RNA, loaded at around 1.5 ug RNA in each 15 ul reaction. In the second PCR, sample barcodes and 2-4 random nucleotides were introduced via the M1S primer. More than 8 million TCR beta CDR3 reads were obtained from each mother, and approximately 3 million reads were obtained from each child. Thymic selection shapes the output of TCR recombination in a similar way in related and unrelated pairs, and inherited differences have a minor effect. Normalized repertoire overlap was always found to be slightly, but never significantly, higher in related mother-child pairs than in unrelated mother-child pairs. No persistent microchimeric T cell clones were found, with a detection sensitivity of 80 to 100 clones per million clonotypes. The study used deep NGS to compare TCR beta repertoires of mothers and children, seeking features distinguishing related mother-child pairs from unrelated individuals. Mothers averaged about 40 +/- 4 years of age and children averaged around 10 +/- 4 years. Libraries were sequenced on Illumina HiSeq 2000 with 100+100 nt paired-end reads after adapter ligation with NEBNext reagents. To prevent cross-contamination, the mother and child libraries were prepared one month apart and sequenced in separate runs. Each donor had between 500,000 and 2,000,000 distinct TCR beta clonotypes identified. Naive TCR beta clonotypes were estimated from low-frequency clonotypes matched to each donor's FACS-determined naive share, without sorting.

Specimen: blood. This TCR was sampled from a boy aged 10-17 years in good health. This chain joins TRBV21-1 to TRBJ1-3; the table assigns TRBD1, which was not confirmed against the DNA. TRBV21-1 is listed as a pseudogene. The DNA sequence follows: TGTGCCAGCAGCCCTAGGACAGGACCTGGAAACACCATATATTTT. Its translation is CASSPRTGPGNTIYF.